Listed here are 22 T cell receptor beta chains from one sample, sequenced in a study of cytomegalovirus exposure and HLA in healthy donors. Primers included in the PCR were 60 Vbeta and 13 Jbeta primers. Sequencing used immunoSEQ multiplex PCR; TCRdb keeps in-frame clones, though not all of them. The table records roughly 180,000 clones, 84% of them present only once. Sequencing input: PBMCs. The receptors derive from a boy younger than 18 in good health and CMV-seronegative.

For the CDR3, the DNA is TGTGCCAGCAGTTTACCACCAGACCGGGACAGTCTCACTGAAGCTTTCTTT. Translating gives CASSLPPDRDSLTEAFF. V gene TRBV27 combines with J gene TRBJ1-1; 7 nucleotides align to TRBD1. The CDR3 is 17 amino acids. J lost 4 bases, V lost 2 bases, and 13 bases had no gene match. Germline-derived CDR1 and CDR2 are MNHEY and SMNVEV (reference sequence).

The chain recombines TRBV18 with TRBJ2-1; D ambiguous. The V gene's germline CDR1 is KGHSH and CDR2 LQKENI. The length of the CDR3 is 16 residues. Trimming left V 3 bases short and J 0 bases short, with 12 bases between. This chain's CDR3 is CASSPGARSSYNEQFF. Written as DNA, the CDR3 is TGTGCCAGCTCACCCGGAGCAAGGAGCTCCTACAATGAGCAGTTCTTC.

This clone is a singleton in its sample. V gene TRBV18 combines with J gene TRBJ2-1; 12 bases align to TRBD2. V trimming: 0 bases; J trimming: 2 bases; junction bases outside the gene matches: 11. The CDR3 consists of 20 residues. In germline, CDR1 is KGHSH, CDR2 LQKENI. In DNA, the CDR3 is TGTGCCAGCTCACCACCGCCCGGACTAGCGGGACCCTGGGCCTACAATGAGCAGTTCTTC. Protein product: CASSPPPGLAGPWAYNEQFF.

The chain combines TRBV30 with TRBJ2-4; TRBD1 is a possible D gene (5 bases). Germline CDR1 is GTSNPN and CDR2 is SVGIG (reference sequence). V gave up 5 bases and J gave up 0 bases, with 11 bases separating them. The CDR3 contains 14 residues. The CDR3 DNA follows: TGTGCCTGGCGACAGTCCCTAGCCAAAAACATTCAGTACTTC. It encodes CAWRQSLAKNIQYF.

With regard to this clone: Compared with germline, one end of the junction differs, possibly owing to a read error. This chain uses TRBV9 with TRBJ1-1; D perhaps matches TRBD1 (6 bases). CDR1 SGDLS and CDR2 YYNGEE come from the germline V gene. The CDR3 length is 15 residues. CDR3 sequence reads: CASSVVSGVNTEAFF. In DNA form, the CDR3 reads TGTGCCAGCAGCGTAGTTTCAGGGGTGAATACTGAAGCTTTCTTT.

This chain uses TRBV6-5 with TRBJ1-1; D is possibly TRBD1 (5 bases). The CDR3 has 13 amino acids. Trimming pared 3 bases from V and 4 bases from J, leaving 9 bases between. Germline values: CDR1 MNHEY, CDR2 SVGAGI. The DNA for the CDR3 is TGTGCCAGCAGTTATCGTCAGGGCACTGAAGCTTTCTTT. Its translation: CASSYRQGTEAFF.

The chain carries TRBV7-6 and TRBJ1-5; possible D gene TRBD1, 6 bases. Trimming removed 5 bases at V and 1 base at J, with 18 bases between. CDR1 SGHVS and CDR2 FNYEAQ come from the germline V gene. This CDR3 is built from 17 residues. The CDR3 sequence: CASSPRGGPSSNQPQHF. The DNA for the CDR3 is TGTGCCAGCAGCCCCCGCGGGGGCCCTTCAAGCAATCAGCCCCAGCATTTT.

CDR3 in DNA: TGTGCCAGCAAGAGAGAATGGGACAGGATCACAGATACGCAGTATTTT. Protein product: CASKREWDRITDTQYF. The chain couples TRBV27 to TRBJ2-3, with 8 bases that match TRBD1. After removal of 7 bases from V and 2 bases from J, the junction contained 11 bases not matched to a gene. The germline V gene encodes CDR1 MNHEY and CDR2 SMNVEV (reference sequence). This CDR3 has 16 residues.

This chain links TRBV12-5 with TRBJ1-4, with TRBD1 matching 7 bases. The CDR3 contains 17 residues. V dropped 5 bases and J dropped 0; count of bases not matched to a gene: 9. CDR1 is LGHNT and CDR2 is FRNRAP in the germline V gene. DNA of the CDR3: TGTGCTAGTGGTACGCGGGGACAGACTGCAACTAATGAAAAACTGTTTTTT. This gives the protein CASGTRGQTATNEKLFF.

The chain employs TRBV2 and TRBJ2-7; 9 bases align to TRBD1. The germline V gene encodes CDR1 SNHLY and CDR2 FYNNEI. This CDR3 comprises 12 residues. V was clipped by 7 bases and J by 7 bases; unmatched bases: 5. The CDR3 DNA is TGTGCCAGCACCTGGACAGGGGAAGAGCAGTACTTC. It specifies CASTWTGEEQYF. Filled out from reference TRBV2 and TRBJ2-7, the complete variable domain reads EPEVTQTPSHQVTQMGQEVILRCVPISNHLYFYWYRQILGQKVEFLVSFYNNEISEKSEIFDDQFSVERPDGSNFTLKIRSTKLEDSAMYFCASTWTGEEQYFGPGTRLTVT.

In nucleotides, the CDR3 is TGTGCCAGCAGTTTCGGACAGAACTACGAGCAGTACTTC. Translated: CASSFGQNYEQYF. This chain connects TRBV6-1 to TRBJ2-7, with D perhaps matching TRBD1 (6 bases). The V gene lost 5 bases and the J gene lost 3 bases, with 11 bases spanning the gap. The germline V gene has CDR1 MNHNS and CDR2 SASEGT. This CDR3 region has 13 residues.

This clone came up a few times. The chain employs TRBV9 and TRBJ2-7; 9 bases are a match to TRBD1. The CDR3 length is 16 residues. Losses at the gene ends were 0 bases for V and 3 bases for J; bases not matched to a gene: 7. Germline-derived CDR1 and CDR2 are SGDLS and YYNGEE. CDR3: CASSVGGGTGSYEQYF. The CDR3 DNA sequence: TGTGCCAGCAGCGTAGGGGGAGGGACAGGGAGCTACGAGCAGTACTTC.

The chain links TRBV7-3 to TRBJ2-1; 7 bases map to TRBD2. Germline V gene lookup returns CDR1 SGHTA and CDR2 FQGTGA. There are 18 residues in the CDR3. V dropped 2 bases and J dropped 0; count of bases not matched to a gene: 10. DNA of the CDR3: TGTGCCAGCAGCTTATTGGGCCTAGCGGAGCCCTCCTACAATGAGCAGTTCTTC. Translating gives CASSLLGLAEPSYNEQFF.

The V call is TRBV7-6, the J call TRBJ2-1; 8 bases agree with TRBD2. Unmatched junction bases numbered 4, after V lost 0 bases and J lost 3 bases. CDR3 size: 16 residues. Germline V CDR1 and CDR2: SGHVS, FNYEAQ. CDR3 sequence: CASSLAGTSVYNEQFF. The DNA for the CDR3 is TGTGCCAGCAGCTTAGCCGGGACTAGTGTCTACAATGAGCAGTTCTTC.

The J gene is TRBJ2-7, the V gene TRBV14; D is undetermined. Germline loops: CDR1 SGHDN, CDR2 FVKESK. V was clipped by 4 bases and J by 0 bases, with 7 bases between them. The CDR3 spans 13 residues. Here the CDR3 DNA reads TGTGCCAGCAGCCCTTATAGCTCCTACGAGCAGTACTTC. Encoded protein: CASSPYSSYEQYF. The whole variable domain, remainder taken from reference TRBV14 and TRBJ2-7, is EAGVTQFPSHSVIEKGQTVTLRCDPISGHDNLYWYRRVMGKEIKFLLHFVKESKQDESGMPNNRFLAERTGGTYSTLKVQPAELEDSGVYFCASSPYSSYEQYFGPGTRLTVT.

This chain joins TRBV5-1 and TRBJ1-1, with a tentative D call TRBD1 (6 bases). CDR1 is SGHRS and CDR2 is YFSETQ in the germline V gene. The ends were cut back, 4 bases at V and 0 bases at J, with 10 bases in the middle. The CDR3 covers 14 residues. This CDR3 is CASSGGLLNTEAFF. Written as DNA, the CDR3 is TGCGCCAGCAGCGGGGGCCTCCTGAACACTGAAGCTTTCTTT.

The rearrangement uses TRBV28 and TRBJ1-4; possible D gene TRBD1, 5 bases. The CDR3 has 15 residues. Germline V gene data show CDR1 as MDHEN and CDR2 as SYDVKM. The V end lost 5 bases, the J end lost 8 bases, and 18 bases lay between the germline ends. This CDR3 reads CASSDGHREFEKLFF. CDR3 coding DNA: TGTGCCAGCAGTGATGGACACCGGGAGTTCGAAAAACTGTTTTTT.

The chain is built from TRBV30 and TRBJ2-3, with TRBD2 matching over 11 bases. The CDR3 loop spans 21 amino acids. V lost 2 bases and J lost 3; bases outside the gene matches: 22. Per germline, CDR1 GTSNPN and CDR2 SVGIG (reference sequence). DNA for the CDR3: TGTGCCTGGAGTCTAAAGACTAGACTAGCGGGGACGTCATGGGGGACAGATACGCAGTATTTT. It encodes CAWSLKTRLAGTSWGTDTQYF.

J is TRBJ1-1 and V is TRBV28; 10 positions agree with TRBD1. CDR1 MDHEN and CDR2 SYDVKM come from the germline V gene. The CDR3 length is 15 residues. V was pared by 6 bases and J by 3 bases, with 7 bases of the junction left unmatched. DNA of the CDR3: TGTGCCAGCAGAATCGGACAGGGGGGATACACTGAAGCTTTCTTT. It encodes CASRIGQGGYTEAFF.

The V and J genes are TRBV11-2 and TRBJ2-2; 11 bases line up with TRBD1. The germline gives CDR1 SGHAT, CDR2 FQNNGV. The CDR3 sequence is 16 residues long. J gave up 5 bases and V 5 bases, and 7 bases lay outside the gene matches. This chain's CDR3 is CASSTLGQGDTGELFF. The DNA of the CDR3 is TGTGCCAGCAGCACACTGGGACAGGGGGATACCGGGGAGCTGTTTTTT.

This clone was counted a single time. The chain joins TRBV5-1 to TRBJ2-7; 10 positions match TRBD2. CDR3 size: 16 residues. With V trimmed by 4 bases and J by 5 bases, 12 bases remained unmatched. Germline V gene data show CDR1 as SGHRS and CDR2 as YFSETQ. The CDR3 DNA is TGCGCCAGCAGCCTACGGACTAGCGGCCGATCTAACGAGCAGTACTTC. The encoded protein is CASSLRTSGRSNEQYF.

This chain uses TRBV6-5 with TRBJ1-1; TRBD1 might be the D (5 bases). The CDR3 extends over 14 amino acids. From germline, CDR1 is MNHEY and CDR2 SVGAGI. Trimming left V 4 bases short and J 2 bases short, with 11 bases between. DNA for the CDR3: TGTGCCAGCAGTTCTCAGGGATATAACACTGAAGCTTTCTTT. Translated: CASSSQGYNTEAFF.